This T cell receptor (beta chain) was found in a study of Ad26.COV2.S vaccination and SARS-CoV-2 variants. Study details: The study gave Ad26.COV2.S intramuscularly, once or twice 56 days apart. Study-wide results and caveats: Vaccinees showed greater spike-specific TCR breadth than placebo recipients.

On this clone: Its target is unknown.

The CDR3 has 10 amino acids. V lost 6 bases and J 6 bases, leaving 8 bases between the germline ends. CDR1 and CDR2 from the germline V gene are SQVTM and ANQGSEA. Libraries were prepared by immunoSEQ multiplex PCR; TCRdb keeps only in-frame clonotypes and omits some of them. The table lists 400,000 to 450,000 clones, roughly 90% of them singletons. Treatment described: some 20 received Ad26.COV2.S at low or high dose, single or two shots; roughly five received placebo; per-sample allocation not given. Sample collection was performed on day 63 after the first vaccine or placebo injection. The donor's status was that of an adult aged 18-55 years in Boston.

V usage is TRBV29-1 and J usage is TRBJ1-1; the D is unclear. The specimen was peripheral blood, collected in a trial of Ad26.COV2.S vaccine versus placebo. The source is a person between 18 and 65 years old who received the Ad26.COV2.S COVID-19 vaccine or a placebo. The CDR3 sequence: CSVDRAEAFF. The CDR3 DNA follows: TGCAGCGTCGATCGCGCTGAAGCTTTCTTT.